The 18 T cell receptor beta chains listed next were all sequenced from one sample in a study of shared clonotypes between healthy human individuals. Using immunoSEQ multiplex PCR, the repertoire was profiled, and TCRdb retains in-frame clones only, with some absent. Among approximately 640,000 clones listed, about 90% were seen once. The sequenced sample was memory CD8+ T cells from PBMCs. As for subset: CD45RO+ cells pooled with CCR7-negative TemRA cells. The receptor source for this set is a man aged 18-30 years in good health. Some clones in this sample may be carry-over from other donors' samples.

The chain employs TRBV5-1 and TRBJ2-5, with 11 bases fitting TRBD2. Germline V lookup: CDR1 SGHRS, CDR2 YFSETQ. The length of the CDR3 is 15 residues. The trim removed 4 bases at V and 3 bases at J, leaving 5 bases unmatched. The CDR3 sequence: CASSQLAGGEETQYF. In nucleotides, the CDR3 is TGCGCCAGCAGCCAATTAGCGGGAGGGGAAGAGACCCAGTACTTC.

Only a few counts were recorded for this clone. The gene calls are TRBV28 and TRBJ1-2; TRBD1 agrees at 10 bases. The V segment lost 1 base and the J segment 8 bases; nucleotides outside the gene matches: 4. Germline CDR1 and CDR2: MDHEN and SYDVKM. The CDR3 is 14 amino acids. As DNA, the CDR3 is TGTGCCAGCAGTTTATTCGACAGGGGGCGAGGCTACACCTTC. Its translation is CASSLFDRGRGYTF.

This chain connects TRBV19 to TRBJ2-5; D is perhaps TRBD2 (5 bases). Trimming cost V 2 bases and J 2 bases, with 18 bases left between them. This CDR3 is 17 amino acids long. The germline V gene encodes CDR1 LNHDA and CDR2 SQIVND (reference sequence). As DNA, the CDR3 is TGTGCCAGTAGTATAAACCCAGCGGCTACCGCTCAAGAGACCCAGTACTTC. Translating it yields CASSINPAATAQETQYF.

This clone was seen only once. V usage is TRBV7-9 and J usage is TRBJ2-1; D gene uncertain. The CDR3 contains 15 residues. CDR1 is SEHNR and CDR2 is FQNEAQ in the germline V gene (reference sequence). Trimming stripped 5 bases from V and 2 bases from J, with 13 bases between. As DNA, the CDR3 is TGTGCCAGCAGCCATATCGATTACCCCTACAATGAGCAGTTCTTC. This gives the protein CASSHIDYPYNEQFF.

The rearrangement joins TRBV19 to TRBJ1-5; D gene uncertain. Per the germline V gene, CDR1 is LNHDA and CDR2 is SQIVND (reference sequence). The CDR3 is made up of 12 amino acids. Trimming stripped 8 bases from V and 4 bases from J, with 9 bases between. In DNA form, the CDR3 reads TGTGCCAGTCACTTTAGGAATCAGCCCCAGCATTTT. Translating it yields CASHFRNQPQHF.

V is TRBV5-4 and J is TRBJ2-7; 9 bases are shared with TRBD2. This CDR3 region has 16 residues. Trimming at V came to 2 bases and at J to 2 bases, leaving 8 bases not matched to a gene. Germline lookup yields CDR1 SGHNT and CDR2 YYREEE (reference sequence). The chain's CDR3 is CASSFTAGGYPYEQYF. In nucleotides, the CDR3 is TGTGCCAGCAGCTTTACCGCGGGAGGGTACCCCTACGAGCAGTACTTC.

The V and J genes are TRBV29-1 and TRBJ2-7; 12 bases agree with TRBD2. From germline, CDR1 is SQVTM and CDR2 ANQGSEA. J gave up 0 bases and V 1 base, and 13 bases lay outside the gene matches. The CDR3 runs 19 residues. In DNA, the CDR3 is TGCAGCGTTGAAGTGCCCATCGTCTTGACTAGCGGGAGCTCCTACGAGCAGTACTTC. Its translation: CSVEVPIVLTSGSSYEQYF.

The chain carries TRBV5-6 and TRBJ2-1; D may be TRBD1 (5 bases). CDR1 and CDR2 from the germline V gene are SGHDT and YYEEEE. The CDR3 is 13 amino acids. V was cut by 5 bases and J by 7 bases, with 13 bases left in between. CDR3 sequence: CASSPGYRNEQFF. CDR3 bases: TGTGCCAGCAGTCCAGGGTATAGGAATGAGCAGTTCTTC.

This rearrangement joins TRBV19 to TRBJ1-3, with 9 bases identical to TRBD1. The CDR3 sequence is 15 residues long. V shed 3 bases, J shed 4 bases, and the junction held 4 bases outside the gene matches. CDR1 and CDR2 (germline): LNHDA, SQIVND (reference sequence). The CDR3 DNA sequence: TGTGCCAGTAGTATGGGGACAGGGAACGGAAACACCATATATTTT. Encoded protein: CASSMGTGNGNTIYF.

This sequence joins TRBV29-1 and TRBJ1-2, with D perhaps matching TRBD1 (5 bases). CDR3 size: 11 residues. Trimming left V 5 bases short and J 10 bases short, with 14 bases between. Germline V gene data show CDR1 as SQVTM and CDR2 as ANQGSEA. CDR3 nucleotides: TGCAGCGTTTTCGTGGGGGGTGACTACACCTTC. It yields the protein CSVFVGGDYTF.

This clone was picked up many times. The rearrangement links TRBV9 to TRBJ2-1; 8 positions match TRBD2. This CDR3 region has 13 residues. The germline gives CDR1 SGDLS, CDR2 YYNGEE. The J segment lost 6 bases and the V segment lost 4 bases, leaving 3 bases of the junction unmatched. CDR3 in DNA: TGTGCCAGCAGCCTGGGACTAGTCAATGAGCAGTTCTTC. Translated, it gives CASSLGLVNEQFF.

The chain recombines TRBV6-1 with TRBJ2-1; 10 bases fit TRBD2. Trimming removed 6 bases from V and 2 bases from J; junction bases left unmatched: 4. This CDR3 is built from 15 residues. The V gene's germline CDR1 is MNHNS and CDR2 SASEGT. The CDR3 nucleotides read TGTGCCAGCAGCCATCTAGCGGGAGCCTACAATGAGCAGTTCTTC. Encoded protein: CASSHLAGAYNEQFF.

The V and J genes are TRBV28 and TRBJ2-7; TRBD1 might be the D (5 bases). Germline V gene data show CDR1 as MDHEN and CDR2 as SYDVKM. The length of the CDR3 is 15 residues. V was shortened by 6 bases and J by 0 bases, with 15 bases between the two germline ends. This chain's CDR3 is CASSSEDRSSYEQYF. CDR3 in DNA: TGTGCCAGCAGCTCCGAAGACAGAAGCTCCTACGAGCAGTACTTC.

The chain carries TRBV7-8 and TRBJ2-7; 10 positions match TRBD2. Germline V lookup: CDR1 SGHVS, CDR2 FQNEAQ. The V gene end was trimmed by 3 bases and the J gene end by 4 bases; junction bases not matched to a gene: 9. This CDR3 spans 16 amino acids. The CDR3 DNA sequence: TGTGCCAGCAGCTTGAGGGTGACTAGCGGGTTATACGAGCAGTACTTC. It specifies CASSLRVTSGLYEQYF.

The chain carries TRBV9 and TRBJ2-3, with TRBD2 identical over 7 bases. Germline CDR1 is SGDLS and CDR2 is YYNGEE. After removal of 0 bases from V and 0 bases from J, the junction contained 10 bases not matched to a gene. The CDR3 runs 18 residues. CDR3 DNA: TGTGCCAGCAGCGTAGTCGGGTTCCCTAGCGGTAGCACAGATACGCAGTATTTT. Encoded protein: CASSVVGFPSGSTDTQYF.

This clone was observed a single time. The gene calls are TRBV28 and TRBJ2-5; 7 bases agree with TRBD1. V lost 7 bases and J lost 5; bases outside the gene matches: 10. This CDR3 region has 14 residues. Germline lookup yields CDR1 MDHEN and CDR2 SYDVKM. The DNA for the CDR3 is TGTGCCAGCATCCTACAGGGGAAGAGGGAGACCCAGTACTTC. Amino acid sequence: CASILQGKRETQYF.

V and J are TRBV2 and TRBJ2-2, with TRBD2 matching 15 bases. CDR3 length equals 16 residues. The germline CDR1 and CDR2 sequences are SNHLY and FYNNEI. The junction had 4 bases not matched to a gene; V was cut back by 5 bases and J by 6 bases. The CDR3 region has the DNA TGTGCCAGCAGTCCCGGACTAGCGGGAGGGGCCGGGGAGCTGTTTTTT. It is translated as CASSPGLAGGAGELFF.

The V and J genes are TRBV9 and TRBJ2-7; no definite D call. Looked up from germline, CDR1 is SGDLS and CDR2 is YYNGEE. V lost 3 bases and J 0 bases, leaving 10 bases between the germline ends. The CDR3 length is 14 residues. The DNA of the CDR3 is TGTGCCAGCAGCGAGGGATCCCACTCCTACGAGCAGTACTTC. Translating it yields CASSEGSHSYEQYF. Using reference TRBV9 and TRBJ2-7 for the parts outside the CDR3, the full variable domain is DSGVTQTPKHLITATGQRVTLRCSPRSGDLSVYWYQQSLDQGLQFLIQYYNGEERAKGNILERFSAQQFPDLHSELNLSSLELGDSALYFCASSEGSHSYEQYFGPGTRLTVT.